Below are 19 T cell receptor beta chains sequenced from a single sample in a study of shared clonotypes between healthy human individuals. Here immunoSEQ multiplex PCR was the method, and the copy in TCRdb shows in-frame clones only, minus some. The data show some 1,100,000 clones, more than 75% seen once. Sequencing was performed on memory CD4+ T cells from PBMCs. This sample's subset: CD45RA-negative fraction. Source of these receptors: a man aged 18 to 29 in good health. Some clones in this sample may be carry-over from other donors' samples.

To note about this clone: One base away lies a much larger clone, so this may be a sequencing read error. The chain carries TRBV7-9 and TRBJ2-1; no clear D gene. Germline CDR1 SEHNR, CDR2 FQNEAQ (reference sequence). V lost 3 bases and J lost 5, with 2 bases in between. CDR3 length: 11 residues. The CDR3 coding sequence is TGTGCCAGCAGCTTTAACAATGAGCAGTTCTTC. It encodes CASSFNNEQFF.

V is TRBV7-8 and J is TRBJ2-5; D uncertain. From germline, CDR1 is SGHVS and CDR2 FQNEAQ. The V and J ends lost 2 bases and 12 bases respectively, with 16 bases between them. This CDR3 has 13 amino acids. CDR3 protein: CASSLTWAAREYF. The CDR3 DNA reads TGTGCCAGCAGCTTAACCTGGGCAGCAAGGGAGTACTTC. The full variable domain, with the rest looked up from reference TRBV7-8 and TRBJ2-5, is GAGVSQSPRYKVAKRGQDVALRCDPISGHVSLFWYQQALGQGPEFLTYFQNEAQLDKSGLPSDRFFAERPEGSVSTLKIQRTQQEDSAVYLCASSLTWAAREYFGPGTRLLVL.

The chain is built from TRBV6-6 and TRBJ2-7; D is uncertain. The CDR3 is 14 residues long. V lost 2 bases, J lost 9 bases, and 17 bases lay in between. Germline V gene data show CDR1 as MNHNY and CDR2 as SVGAGI (reference sequence). The CDR3 is CASSYGVYLRGQYF. The CDR3 DNA reads TGTGCCAGCAGTTACGGTGTATACCTACGAGGGCAGTACTTC.

The chain uses TRBV27 and TRBJ1-4, with 7 bases that match TRBD1. Trimming removed 5 bases from V and 8 bases from J; junction bases left unmatched: 14. CDR1 MNHEY and CDR2 SMNVEV come from the germline V gene (reference sequence). The CDR3 extends over 16 amino acids. The DNA of the CDR3 is TGTGCCAGCAGTCTCGGTAGGGGGCAGGGTTGGGAAAAACTGTTTTTT. Translating it yields CASSLGRGQGWEKLFF.

The chain joins TRBV4-1 to TRBJ2-6, with D perhaps TRBD2 (7 bases). The CDR3 consists of 16 residues. Between the trimmed V and J ends, which lost 4 bases and 1 base, there was a span of 11 bases. CDR1 MGHRA and CDR2 YSYEKL come from the germline V gene. The CDR3 DNA sequence: TGCGCCAGCAGCCCGGGGGGCGGATCTGGGGCCAACGTCCTGACTTTC. It is translated as CASSPGGGSGANVLTF.

This chain joins TRBV5-1 and TRBJ1-4; 7 positions match TRBD1. The germline V gene encodes CDR1 SGHRS and CDR2 YFSETQ. The CDR3 contains 14 residues. V trimming: 6 bases; J trimming: 2 bases; junction bases outside the gene matches: 4. The CDR3 here is CASKQGTTNEKLFF. The CDR3, as DNA: TGCGCCAGCAAACAGGGGACTACTAATGAAAAACTGTTTTTT. Full variable domain (missing parts from reference TRBV5-1 and TRBJ1-4): KAGVTQTPRYLIKTRGQQVTLSCSPISGHRSVSWYQQTPGQGLQFLFEYFSETQRNKGNFPGRFSGRQFSNSRSEMNVSTLELGDSALYLCASKQGTTNEKLFFGSGTQLSVL.

The chain joins TRBV12-5 to TRBJ2-7, with no clear D. This CDR3 region has 12 residues. The germline CDR1 and CDR2 sequences are LGHNT and FRNRAP. V gave up 0 bases and J gave up 5 bases, with 5 bases separating them. Written as DNA, the CDR3 is TGTGCTAGTGGTTTGGTACTCCACGAGCAGTACTTC. This encodes CASGLVLHEQYF.

This sequence joins TRBV5-1 and TRBJ2-5, with TRBD1 matching 8 bases. The CDR3 loop spans 13 amino acids. The V segment lost 3 bases and the J segment 4 bases; nucleotides outside the gene matches: 2. Germline V CDR1 and CDR2: SGHRS, YFSETQ. The CDR3 is CASSSGQAETQYF. CDR3 nucleotide sequence: TGCGCCAGCAGCTCGGGACAGGCAGAGACCCAGTACTTC.

The genes are TRBV28 and TRBJ1-2, with D perhaps matching TRBD1 (5 bases). V lost 3 bases, J lost 4 bases, and 12 bases lay in between. The CDR3 is 14 amino acids. CDR1 and CDR2 from the germline V gene are MDHEN and SYDVKM. The chain's CDR3 is CASSFGAGTYGYTF. In nucleotides, the CDR3 is TGTGCCAGCAGTTTCGGTGCAGGGACCTATGGCTACACCTTC.

This clone was observed a handful of times. The CDR3 spells CASSVLAGAQVDTQYF. The CDR3 DNA reads TGTGCCAGCAGTGTACTAGCGGGAGCTCAGGTAGATACGCAGTATTTT. J is TRBJ2-3 and V is TRBV6-1; 11 bases map to TRBD2. J gave up 5 bases and V 4 bases, and 8 bases lay outside the gene matches. Per germline, CDR1 MNHNS and CDR2 SASEGT. This CDR3 has 16 amino acids.

This sequence joins TRBV18 and TRBJ2-3; 7 bases are a match to TRBD2. V shed 6 bases and J 2 bases; nucleotides not matched to a gene: 8. Germline loops: CDR1 KGHSH, CDR2 LQKENI. The CDR3 has 15 residues. CDR3 sequence reads: CASSPNGGITDTQYF. The DNA of the CDR3 is TGTGCCAGCTCGCCCAACGGGGGGATCACAGATACGCAGTATTTT. The full variable domain, rest sourced from reference TRBV18 and TRBJ2-3, is NAGVMQNPRHLVRRRGQEARLRCSPMKGHSHVYWYRQLPEEGLKFMVYLQKENIIDESGMPKERFSAEFPKEGPSILRIQQVVRGDSAAYFCASSPNGGITDTQYFGPGTRLTVL.

Ten or more counts support this clone. Other DNA sequences of this sample code for an identical CDR3. V usage is TRBV29-1 and J usage is TRBJ2-3; D is unclear. The CDR3 has 10 amino acids. The V and J ends lost 8 bases and 2 bases respectively, with 5 bases between them. Germline lookup yields CDR1 SQVTM and CDR2 ANQGSEA. CDR3 protein: CSSNTDTQYF. The CDR3, as DNA: TGCAGCTCAAACACAGATACGCAGTATTTT.

V is TRBV9 and J is TRBJ2-7; 10 positions agree with TRBD1. The length of the CDR3 is 19 residues. After removal of 4 bases from V and 0 bases from J, the junction contained 16 bases not matched to a gene. Germline V lookup: CDR1 SGDLS, CDR2 YYNGEE. The CDR3 spells CASSPRDRGGTPSSYEQYF. The CDR3, as DNA: TGTGCCAGCAGCCCAAGGGACAGGGGAGGGACCCCAAGCTCCTACGAGCAGTACTTC.

J is TRBJ2-5 and V is TRBV19, with D unresolved. The CDR3 length is 13 residues. V lost 1 base to trimming and J lost 5 bases, with 8 bases between them. Germline values: CDR1 LNHDA, CDR2 SQIVND (reference sequence). CDR3 amino acids: CASSIGNLETQYF. CDR3 coding DNA: TGTGCCAGTAGTATAGGGAATCTGGAGACCCAGTACTTC.

The chain has TRBV2 and TRBJ2-5; D remains unclear. This CDR3 has 14 residues. Germline V gene sequence: CDR1 SNHLY, CDR2 FYNNEI. Trimming cost V 8 bases and J 7 bases, with 20 bases left between them. This chain's CDR3 is CASARPGSAGTQYF. The CDR3 DNA is TGTGCCAGCGCCAGACCGGGCTCAGCAGGGACCCAGTACTTC.

The chain couples TRBV7-7 to TRBJ2-2; 7 positions agree with TRBD1. Germline CDR1 is SSHAT and CDR2 is FNYEAQ (reference sequence). The CDR3 is 15 residues long. Losses at the gene ends were 6 bases for V and 5 bases for J; bases not matched to a gene: 9. This chain's CDR3 is CASRLAGTETGELFF. The CDR3 coding sequence is TGTGCCAGCAGATTGGCCGGGACAGAGACCGGGGAGCTGTTTTTT.

CDR3 sequence reads: CASSQSGTSARYEQFF. CDR3 sequence (DNA): TGTGCCAGCAGCCAATCCGGGACTAGCGCCCGGTACGAGCAGTTCTTC. The V call is TRBV4-2, the J call TRBJ2-1; TRBD2 agrees at 10 bases. The CDR3 loop spans 16 amino acids. The junction had 11 bases not matched to a gene; V was cut back by 2 bases and J by 10 bases. Per the germline V gene, CDR1 is LGHNA and CDR2 is YNFKEQ.

The chain employs TRBV2 and TRBJ2-7; 7 bases map to TRBD2. CDR1 is SNHLY, CDR2 FYNNEI, per germline. This CDR3 contains 16 residues. Unmatched junction bases numbered 13, after V lost 5 bases and J lost 3 bases. The CDR3 sequence is CASSPTWLADFYEQYF. CDR3 in DNA: TGTGCCAGCAGTCCGACGTGGCTAGCGGATTTCTACGAGCAGTACTTC.

This sequence joins TRBV4-1 and TRBJ2-2, with TRBD2 identical over 9 bases. The CDR3 runs 17 residues. Germline V lookup: CDR1 MGHRA, CDR2 YSYEKL. V lost 1 base and J lost 5; bases outside the gene matches: 8. The CDR3 coding sequence is TGCGCCAGCAGCCAAGGCATAGCGGGAGTCATTACCGGGGAGCTGTTTTTT. Translating it yields CASSQGIAGVITGELFF.